Shown below are 11 T cell receptor beta chains from a single sample sequenced in a study of CD8+CD57+ T cells in acquired aplastic anemia. Selection for sequencing was limited to patients who had shown CD8+CD57+ cell expansion by flow cytometry. Genomic DNA provided the template from which TCR beta VDJ and CDR3 profiles were obtained. TCRdb re-derived calls from the reads in MiXCR, one entry per CDR3 protein. The sample gives tens of thousands of distinct CDR3 sequences, 60% to 80% of which show up once; roughly 60% is in the top ten. The source material was sorted CD4+, CD8+, or CD8+CD57+ T cells (not recorded which) from PBMCs. The receptors derive from a human donor with aplastic anemia.

The chain uses TRBV20-1 and TRBJ2-5, with 7 positions matching TRBD2. Germline V gives CDR1 DFQATT, CDR2 SNEGSKA (reference sequence). CDR3 length: 12 residues. V lost 2 bases, J lost 4 bases, and 1 base stayed unmatched. The CDR3 DNA sequence: TGCAGTGCTAGAAGGGAGGGAGAGACCCAGTACTTC. It yields the protein CSARREGETQYF.

This clonotype has just a few counts. The chain links TRBV19 to TRBJ2-7; D unresolved. The CDR3 has 14 amino acids. V lost 5 bases and J 2 bases, leaving 13 bases between the germline ends. Germline values: CDR1 LNHDA, CDR2 SQIVND (reference sequence). This CDR3 is CASSPREQTYEQYF. As DNA, the CDR3 is TGTGCCAGTAGTCCCCGAGAACAGACCTACGAGCAGTACTTC.

This clonotype was counted only a few times. V gene TRBV19 combines with J gene TRBJ2-2; perhaps D is TRBD1 or TRBD2 (5 bases each). The V gene's germline CDR1 is LNHDA and CDR2 SQIVND (reference sequence). The V end lost 6 bases, the J end lost 6 bases, and 8 bases lay between the germline ends. The CDR3 length is 12 residues. The CDR3 spells CASRTGPGELFF. The CDR3 region has the DNA TGTGCCAGTAGAACGGGGCCCGGGGAGCTGTTTTTT.

Many counts were recorded for this clonotype. The chain couples TRBV6-1 to TRBJ2-1; tentative D call: TRBD1 (6 bases). Deletions cut 4 bases from V and 7 bases from J, with 14 bases between. Looked up from germline, CDR1 is MNHNS and CDR2 is SASEGT. CDR3 length equals 14 residues. The CDR3 bases are TGTGCCAGCAGTGGGACCGGGACACTAAATGAGCAGTTCTTC. Translating it yields CASSGTGTLNEQFF.

This chain links TRBV15 with TRBJ2-1; no reliable D call. The ends were cut back, 0 bases at V and 1 base at J, with 7 bases in the middle. Germline CDR1 and CDR2: LNHNV and YYDKDF (reference sequence). The CDR3 extends over 15 amino acids. CDR3 loop: CATSRDPSSYNEQFF. CDR3 sequence (DNA): TGTGCCACCAGCAGAGACCCCTCGTCCTACAATGAGCAGTTCTTC.

In its sample, this clonotype was seen many times. The chain uses TRBV2 and TRBJ1-2; no clear D gene. CDR3 size: 16 residues. With 1 base removed from V and 0 bases from J, the gap between germline ends came to 12 bases. Germline CDR1 SNHLY, CDR2 FYNNEI. This chain's CDR3 is CASSEGGGPANYGYTF. CDR3 in DNA: TGTGCCAGCAGTGAAGGTGGAGGACCAGCTAACTATGGCTACACCTTC.

This clonotype was detected once. J is TRBJ1-6 and V is TRBV2; D might be TRBD1 (5 bases). Germline lookup yields CDR1 SNHLY and CDR2 FYNNEI. V was trimmed by 6 bases and J by 9 bases, leaving 18 bases between them. The length of the CDR3 is 15 residues. CDR3 sequence: CASRPDSGGVSPLHF. CDR3 DNA sequence: TGTGCCAGCAGACCTGACAGCGGAGGGGTTTCACCCCTCCACTTT.

This clonotype has a handful of counts. A much larger clone lies a single base off, so this may be a read error. The genes are TRBV4-1 and TRBJ1-5; no firm D call. The CDR3 runs 15 residues. CDR1 is MGHRA and CDR2 is YSYEKL in the germline V gene. CDR3 sequence: CASSQGRYSDQPQHF. Written as DNA, the CDR3 is TGCGCCAGCAGCCAAGGGCGATATAGCGATCAGCCCCAGCATTTT.

The chain uses TRBV2 and TRBJ1-1, with D perhaps TRBD1 (6 bases). CDR1 SNHLY and CDR2 FYNNEI come from the germline V gene. The CDR3 sequence is 15 residues long. The germline V and J ends were trimmed by 4 bases and 4 bases, with 16 bases remaining between them. For the CDR3, the DNA is TGTGCCAGCAGTGCTATGCAGGGGCCGATCACTGAAGCTTTCTTT. The encoded protein is CASSAMQGPITEAFF.

The chain uses TRBV10-3 and TRBJ1-2; maybe TRBD1 (6 bases). V lost 7 bases and J 4 bases, leaving 16 bases between the germline ends. Germline V gene data show CDR1 as ENHRY and CDR2 as SYGVKD. CDR3 length equals 14 residues. CDR3 residues: CAIMGTQGPYGYTF. CDR3 DNA sequence: TGTGCCATCATGGGGACACAGGGACCCTATGGCTACACCTTC.

This clonotype was seen ten or more times. This chain uses TRBV7-2 with TRBJ2-3; 8 positions match TRBD2. The CDR3 sequence is 18 residues long. Germline lookup yields CDR1 SGHTA and CDR2 FQGNSA. J gave up 3 bases and V 5 bases, and 16 bases lay outside the gene matches. CDR3 protein: CASSREWGGGRLTDTQYF. CDR3 DNA sequence: TGTGCCAGCAGCAGGGAGTGGGGCGGGGGGCGGTTAACAGATACGCAGTATTTT. The full variable domain, in which reference TRBV7-2 and TRBJ2-3 provide the parts outside the CDR3, is GAGVSQSPSNKVTEKGKDVELRCDPISGHTALYWYRQSLGQGLEFLIYFQGNSAPDKSGLPSDRFSAERTGGSVSTLTIQRTQQEDSAVYLCASSREWGGGRLTDTQYFGPGTRLTVL.